The present TCR beta chain was sequenced within a study of T-cell reconstitution after alpha-beta-depleted transplantation in children. Study-level points and caveats: Reportedly, only several hundred clones from non-depleted graft cells drove alpha-beta T-cell counts at about two months. TCRbeta diversity was high at day 60 in some patients (a result of surviving recipient T cells and thymic progenitors). A year had passed since transplant, and T-cell counts and diversity by then came mostly from newly produced T cells.

Using unique molecular identifiers, the investigators prepared the TCRbeta library. TCRdb re-called the PCR reads through MiXCR, storing one row per CDR3 protein. The sample consists of 300,000 to 350,000 distinct CDR3 sequences, around 25% of them appearing once. The CDR3 has 15 amino acids. Germline-derived CDR1 and CDR2 are MNHNS and SASEGT. V was trimmed by 7 bases and J by 0 bases, leaving 13 bases between them. This clonotype was picked up a small number of times. Its specificity is unknown. The sequence came from a male patient younger than 18 who had a stem cell transplant for acute lymphoblastic leukemia, so the T cells may come from the graft donor. The chain combines TRBV6-1 with TRBJ1-5; D is undetermined. This material consisted of PBMCs, mostly from graft donor cells, taken 180 days after TCRalphabeta/CD19-depleted stem cell transplant. For the CDR3, the DNA is TGTGCCAGCAAACAGACGGGTGCTAGCAATCAGCCCCAGCATTTT. Translated: CASKQTGASNQPQHF.